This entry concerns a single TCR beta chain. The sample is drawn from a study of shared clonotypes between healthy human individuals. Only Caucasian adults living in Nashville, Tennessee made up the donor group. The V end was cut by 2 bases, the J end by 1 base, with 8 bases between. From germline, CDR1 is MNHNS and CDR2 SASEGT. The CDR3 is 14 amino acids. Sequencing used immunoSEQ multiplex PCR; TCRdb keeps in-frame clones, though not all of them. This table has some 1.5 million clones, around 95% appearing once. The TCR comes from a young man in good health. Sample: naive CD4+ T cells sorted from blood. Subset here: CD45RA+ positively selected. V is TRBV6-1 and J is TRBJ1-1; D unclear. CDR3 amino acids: CASSELTQNTEAFF. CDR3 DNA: TGTGCCAGCAGTGAACTCACCCAGAACACTGAAGCTTTCTTT.